The sequence of this T cell receptor (beta chain) was determined in a study of shared clonotypes between healthy human individuals. The V gene end was trimmed by 6 bases and the J gene end by 7 bases; junction bases not matched to a gene: 12. CDR1 is MNHEY, CDR2 SMNVEV, per germline (reference sequence). This CDR3 comprises 14 residues. Produced via immunoSEQ multiplex PCR; TCRdb's table is partial and in-frame only. Of some 380,000 clones in the sample, about 96% are singletons; the top ten hold approximately 0.32%. Material: memory CD8+ T cells sorted from blood. The subset is: CD45RO+ cells pooled with CCR7-negative TemRA cells. The receptor comes from a man aged 25-45 years in good health. V is TRBV27 and J is TRBJ2-7, with 7 bases matching TRBD1. As DNA, the CDR3 is TGTGCCAGCAGACCCACCGGGACAGCCAGGGAGCAGTACTTC. Translated, it gives CASRPTGTAREQYF.